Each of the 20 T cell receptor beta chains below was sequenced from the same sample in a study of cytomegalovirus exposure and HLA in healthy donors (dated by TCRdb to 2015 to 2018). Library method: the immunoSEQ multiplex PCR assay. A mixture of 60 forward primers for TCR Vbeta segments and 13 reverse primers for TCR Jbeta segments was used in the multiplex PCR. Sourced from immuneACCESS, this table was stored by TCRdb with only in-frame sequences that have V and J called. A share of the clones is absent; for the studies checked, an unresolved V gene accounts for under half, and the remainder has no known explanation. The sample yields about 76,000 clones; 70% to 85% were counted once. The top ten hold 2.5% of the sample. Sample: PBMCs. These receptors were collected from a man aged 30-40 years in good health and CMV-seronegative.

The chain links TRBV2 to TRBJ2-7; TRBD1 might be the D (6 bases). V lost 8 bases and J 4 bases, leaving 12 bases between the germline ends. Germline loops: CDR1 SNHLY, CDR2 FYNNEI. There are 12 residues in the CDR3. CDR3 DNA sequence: TGTGCCAGCTCCCGACAGGCTTACGAGCAGTACTTC. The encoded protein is CASSRQAYEQYF.

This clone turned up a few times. Written as DNA, the CDR3 is TGTGCCAGCAGTTTTGCGGGGCGACAAGAGACCCAGTACTTC. Translation: CASSFAGRQETQYF. This sequence joins TRBV28 and TRBJ2-5, with D maybe TRBD2 (6 bases). This CDR3 is built from 14 residues. V lost 3 bases, J lost 2 bases, and 10 bases lay in between. The germline V gene has CDR1 MDHEN and CDR2 SYDVKM.

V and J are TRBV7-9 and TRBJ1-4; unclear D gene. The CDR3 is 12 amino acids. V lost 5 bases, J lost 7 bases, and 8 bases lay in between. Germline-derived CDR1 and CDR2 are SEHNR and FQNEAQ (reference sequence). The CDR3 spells CASSHGREKLFF. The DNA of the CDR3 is TGTGCCAGCAGCCACGGTCGTGAAAAACTGTTTTTT.

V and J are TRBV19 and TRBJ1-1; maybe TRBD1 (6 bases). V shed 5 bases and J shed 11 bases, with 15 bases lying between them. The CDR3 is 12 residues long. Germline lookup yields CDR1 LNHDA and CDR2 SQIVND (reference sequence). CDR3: CASSPWTAPAFF. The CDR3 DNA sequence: TGTGCCAGTAGTCCTTGGACAGCCCCGGCTTTCTTT.

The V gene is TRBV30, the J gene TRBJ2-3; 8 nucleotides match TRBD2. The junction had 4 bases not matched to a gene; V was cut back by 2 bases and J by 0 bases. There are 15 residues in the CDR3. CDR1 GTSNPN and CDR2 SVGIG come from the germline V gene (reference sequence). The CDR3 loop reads CAWSTSGRSTDTQYF. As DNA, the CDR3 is TGTGCCTGGAGTACTAGCGGAAGAAGCACAGATACGCAGTATTTT. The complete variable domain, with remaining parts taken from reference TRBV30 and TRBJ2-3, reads SQTIHQWPATLVQPVGSPLSLECTVEGTSNPNLYWYRQAAGRGLQLLFYSVGIGQISSEVPQNLSASRPQDRQFILSSKKLLLSDSGFYLCAWSTSGRSTDTQYFGPGTRLTVL.

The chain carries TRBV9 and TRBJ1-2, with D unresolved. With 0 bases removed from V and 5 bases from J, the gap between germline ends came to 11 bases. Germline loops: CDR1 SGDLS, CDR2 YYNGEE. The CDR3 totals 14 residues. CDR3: CASSVGEGKYGYTF. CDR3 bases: TGTGCCAGCAGCGTAGGGGAGGGCAAGTATGGCTACACCTTC. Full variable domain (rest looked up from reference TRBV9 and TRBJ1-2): DSGVTQTPKHLITATGQRVTLRCSPRSGDLSVYWYQQSLDQGLQFLIQYYNGEERAKGNILERFSAQQFPDLHSELNLSSLELGDSALYFCASSVGEGKYGYTFGSGTRLTVV.

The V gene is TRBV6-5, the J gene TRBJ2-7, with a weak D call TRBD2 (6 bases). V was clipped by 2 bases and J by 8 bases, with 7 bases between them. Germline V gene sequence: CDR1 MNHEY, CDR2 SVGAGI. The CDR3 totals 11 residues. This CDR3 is CASSYRGKQYF. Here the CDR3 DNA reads TGTGCCAGCAGTTACCGCGGGAAGCAGTACTTC.

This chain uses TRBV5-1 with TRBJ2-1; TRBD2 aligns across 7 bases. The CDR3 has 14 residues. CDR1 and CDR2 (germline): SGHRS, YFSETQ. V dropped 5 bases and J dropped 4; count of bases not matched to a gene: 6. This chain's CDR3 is CASREIAGYNEQFF. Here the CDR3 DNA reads TGCGCCAGCAGGGAAATAGCGGGTTACAATGAGCAGTTCTTC.

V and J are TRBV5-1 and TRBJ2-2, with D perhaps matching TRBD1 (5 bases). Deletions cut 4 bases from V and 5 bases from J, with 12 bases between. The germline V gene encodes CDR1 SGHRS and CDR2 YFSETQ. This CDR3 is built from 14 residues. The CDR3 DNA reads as TGCGCCAGCAGCCTCAGGGTGAATACCGGGGAGCTGTTTTTT. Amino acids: CASSLRVNTGELFF.

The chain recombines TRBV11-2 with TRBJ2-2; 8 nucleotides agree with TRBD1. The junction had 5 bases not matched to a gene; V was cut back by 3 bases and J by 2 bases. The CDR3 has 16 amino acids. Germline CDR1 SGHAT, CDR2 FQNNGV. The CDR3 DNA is TGTGCCAGCAGCTTGTTTCCAGGGGGCAACACCGGGGAGCTGTTTTTT. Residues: CASSLFPGGNTGELFF.

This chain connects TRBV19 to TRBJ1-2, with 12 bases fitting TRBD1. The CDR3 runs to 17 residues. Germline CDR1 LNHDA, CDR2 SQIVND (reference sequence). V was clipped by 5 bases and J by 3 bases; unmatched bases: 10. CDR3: CASSGQGQGAPHYGYTF. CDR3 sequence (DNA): TGTGCCAGTAGTGGTCAGGGACAGGGGGCGCCTCACTATGGCTACACCTTC.

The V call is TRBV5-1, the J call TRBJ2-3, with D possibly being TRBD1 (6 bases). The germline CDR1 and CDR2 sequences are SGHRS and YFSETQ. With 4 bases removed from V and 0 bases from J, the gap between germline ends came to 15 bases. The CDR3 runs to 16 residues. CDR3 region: CASSALQGKSTDTQYF. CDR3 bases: TGCGCCAGCAGCGCACTACAGGGAAAGAGCACAGATACGCAGTATTTT.

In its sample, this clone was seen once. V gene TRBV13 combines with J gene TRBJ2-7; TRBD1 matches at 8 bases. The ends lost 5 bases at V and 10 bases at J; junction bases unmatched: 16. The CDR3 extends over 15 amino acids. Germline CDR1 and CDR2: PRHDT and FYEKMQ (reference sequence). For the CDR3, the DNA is TGTGCCAGCAGCCCGGGGACAGGCGGTTTTAGTGATCAGTACTTC. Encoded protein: CASSPGTGGFSDQYF.

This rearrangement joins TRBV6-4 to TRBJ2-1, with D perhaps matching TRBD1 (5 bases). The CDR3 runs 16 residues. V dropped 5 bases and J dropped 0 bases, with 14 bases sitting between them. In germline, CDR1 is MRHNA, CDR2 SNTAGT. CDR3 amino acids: CASSPEGASSYNEQFF. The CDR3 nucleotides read TGTGCCAGCAGTCCAGAAGGGGCGAGCTCCTACAATGAGCAGTTCTTC.

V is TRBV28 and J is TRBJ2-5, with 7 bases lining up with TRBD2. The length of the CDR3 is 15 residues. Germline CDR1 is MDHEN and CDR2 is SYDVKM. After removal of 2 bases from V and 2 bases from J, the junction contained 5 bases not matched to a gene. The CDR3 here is CASSLAGLYQETQYF. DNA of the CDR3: TGTGCCAGCAGTTTAGCGGGACTATATCAAGAGACCCAGTACTTC.

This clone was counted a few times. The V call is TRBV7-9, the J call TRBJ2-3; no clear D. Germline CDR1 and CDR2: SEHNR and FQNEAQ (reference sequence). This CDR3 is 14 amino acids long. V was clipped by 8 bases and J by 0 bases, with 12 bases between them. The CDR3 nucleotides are TGTGCCAGCGACCGTGGGCTGAGCACAGATACGCAGTATTTT. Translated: CASDRGLSTDTQYF.

The CDR3 sequence: CAISEGTSGINEQFF. CDR3 DNA: TGTGCCATCAGTGAGGGGACTAGCGGGATCAATGAGCAGTTCTTC. This chain uses TRBV10-3 with TRBJ2-1; TRBD2 agrees at 13 bases. The CDR3 runs 15 residues. The V gene end was trimmed by 2 bases and the J gene end by 6 bases; junction bases not matched to a gene: 1. Germline-derived CDR1 and CDR2 are ENHRY and SYGVKD.

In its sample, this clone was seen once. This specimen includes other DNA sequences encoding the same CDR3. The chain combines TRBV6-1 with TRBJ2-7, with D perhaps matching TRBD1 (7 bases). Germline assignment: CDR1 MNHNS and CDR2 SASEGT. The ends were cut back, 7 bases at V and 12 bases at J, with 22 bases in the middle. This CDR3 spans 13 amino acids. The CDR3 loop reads CASMGGQTRVVYF. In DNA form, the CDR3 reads TGTGCCAGCATGGGGGGACAGACCCGTGTCGTGTACTTC.

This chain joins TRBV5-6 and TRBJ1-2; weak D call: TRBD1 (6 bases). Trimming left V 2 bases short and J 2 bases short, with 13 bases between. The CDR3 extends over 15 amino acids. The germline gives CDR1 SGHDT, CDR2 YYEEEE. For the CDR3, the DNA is TGTGCCAGCAGCTTCTCGCCCGGACAGAACTATGGCTACACCTTC. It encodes CASSFSPGQNYGYTF.

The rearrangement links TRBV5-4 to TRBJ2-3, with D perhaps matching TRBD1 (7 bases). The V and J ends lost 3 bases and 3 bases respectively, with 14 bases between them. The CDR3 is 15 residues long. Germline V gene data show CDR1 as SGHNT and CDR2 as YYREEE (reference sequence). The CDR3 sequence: CASSSEGAGTDTQYF. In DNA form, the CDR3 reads TGTGCCAGCAGCTCGGAGGGGGCCGGGACAGATACGCAGTATTTT.